Below are 20 T cell receptor beta chains sequenced from a single sample in a study of T cell responses to AZD1222 COVID-19 vaccine. This table comes from immunoSEQ multiplex PCR, and its TCRdb copy is limited to in-frame clones, with some not included. The sample lists about 130,000 clones; around 94% were seen once. Sample: peripheral blood, taken on day 0 of AZD1222 vaccination. The source is an adult in good health.

The chain links TRBV30 to TRBJ1-5; no reliable D call. Looked up from germline, CDR1 is GTSNPN and CDR2 is SVGIG (reference sequence). Trimming stripped 1 base from V and 1 base from J, with 20 bases between. This CDR3 contains 18 residues. CDR3 DNA sequence: TGTGCCTGGAGTGATCGGAGGCTGGGGTACGTAAGCAATCAGCCCCAGCATTTT. Its translation: CAWSDRRLGYVSNQPQHF.

CDR3 amino acids: CASPSSGSQGEQFF. The DNA for the CDR3 is TGTGCCAGTCCCTCTAGCGGGAGTCAGGGTGAGCAGTTCTTC. The rearrangement links TRBV19 to TRBJ2-1; 10 nucleotides align to TRBD2. The CDR3 consists of 14 residues. The germline V gene encodes CDR1 LNHDA and CDR2 SQIVND (reference sequence). V dropped 8 bases and J dropped 9; count of bases not matched to a gene: 10. The variable domain in full, with the rest retrieved from reference TRBV19 and TRBJ2-1, is DGGITQSPKYLFRKEGQNVTLSCEQNLNHDAMYWYRQDPGQGLRLIYYSQIVNDFQKGDIAEGYSVSREKKESFPLTVTSAQKNPTAFYLCASPSSGSQGEQFFGPGTRLTVL.

This chain connects TRBV5-1 to TRBJ2-1; 10 bases fit TRBD1. Germline CDR1 SGHRS, CDR2 YFSETQ. V shed 6 bases, J shed 4 bases, and the junction held 7 bases outside the gene matches. This CDR3 region has 15 residues. The CDR3 here is CASITGTGDYNEQFF. The CDR3 DNA follows: TGCGCCAGCATTACCGGGACAGGGGATTACAATGAGCAGTTCTTC.

V gene TRBV4-2 combines with J gene TRBJ1-1; D might be TRBD1 (6 bases). Trimming left V 2 bases short and J 1 base short, with 8 bases between. CDR1 is LGHNA, CDR2 YNFKEQ, per germline. The CDR3 loop spans 14 amino acids. Here the CDR3 DNA reads TGTGCCAGCAGCCAACCGGACAGGAACACTGAAGCTTTCTTT. Amino acid sequence: CASSQPDRNTEAFF.

V is TRBV6-5 and J is TRBJ2-1, with 12 nucleotides matching TRBD1. Germline lookup yields CDR1 MNHEY and CDR2 SVGAGI. The V segment lost 2 bases and the J segment 10 bases; nucleotides outside the gene matches: 9. The CDR3 is 16 amino acids. CDR3 sequence (DNA): TGTGCCAGCAGTTACAGTCAGGGACAGGGGGCCGGGGAGCAGTTCTTC. Its protein is CASSYSQGQGAGEQFF.

CDR3: CASRQGAMTGYTF. The DNA of the CDR3 is TGTGCCAGCAGACAGGGGGCTATGACGGGCTACACCTTC. V gene TRBV11-2 combines with J gene TRBJ1-2, with 9 bases identical to TRBD1. V lost 6 bases to trimming and J lost 8 bases; unmatched junction nucleotides: 7. The CDR3 is 13 amino acids. CDR1 and CDR2 from the germline V gene are SGHAT and FQNNGV.

This chain connects TRBV6-1 to TRBJ2-7, with unresolved D. The CDR3 length is 13 residues. V was trimmed by 2 bases and J by 5 bases, leaving 10 bases between them. The germline V gene has CDR1 MNHNS and CDR2 SASEGT. The CDR3, as DNA: TGTGCCAGCAGTGAAAATCGAGTAAACGAGCAGTACTTC. Its translation: CASSENRVNEQYF.

Here the CDR3 DNA reads TGCAGCGTTGAAGTTACAACGGACAGCACAGATACGCAGTATTTT. Protein product: CSVEVTTDSTDTQYF. The chain employs TRBV29-1 and TRBJ2-3, with D unclear. The germline V and J ends were trimmed by 1 base and 0 bases, with 11 bases remaining between them. The CDR3 consists of 15 residues. Per germline, CDR1 SQVTM and CDR2 ANQGSEA.

This clone occurred once. The rearrangement links TRBV28 to TRBJ1-5; D gene unclear. Trimming stripped 1 base from V and 3 bases from J, with 10 bases between. This CDR3 is 15 amino acids long. In germline, CDR1 is MDHEN, CDR2 SYDVKM. CDR3 loop: CASSLSGVNNQPQHF. The CDR3 DNA reads TGTGCCAGCAGTTTATCTGGGGTAAACAATCAGCCCCAGCATTTT.

The chain couples TRBV18 to TRBJ2-7, with 7 bases aligning to TRBD1. The junction had 14 bases not matched to a gene; V was cut back by 4 bases and J by 5 bases. This CDR3 is 16 amino acids long. Per germline, CDR1 KGHSH and CDR2 LQKENI. CDR3 in amino acids: CASSHRGPQGTNEQYF. The CDR3 region has the DNA TGTGCCAGCTCACACCGGGGACCACAGGGGACGAACGAGCAGTACTTC.

This sequence joins TRBV19 and TRBJ1-5, with D maybe TRBD1 (5 bases). Deletions cut 11 bases from V and 2 bases from J, with 13 bases between. The CDR3 has 13 residues. Germline assignment: CDR1 LNHDA and CDR2 SQIVND (reference sequence). The CDR3: CASSGTGNQPQHF. CDR3 nucleotides: TGTGCCTCCTCAGGGACGGGCAATCAGCCCCAGCATTTT.

The chain uses TRBV7-9 and TRBJ1-1, with D possibly TRBD1 on 5 matching bases. CDR1 and CDR2 (germline): SEHNR, FQNEAQ (reference sequence). V lost 5 bases to trimming and J lost 1 base, with 11 bases between them. This CDR3 region has 14 residues. The CDR3: CASSPRQSNTEAFF. CDR3 nucleotides: TGTGCCAGCAGCCCGAGACAGTCGAACACTGAAGCTTTCTTT.

This chain connects TRBV27 to TRBJ2-7, with TRBD1 matching 7 bases. The CDR3 runs 14 residues. The V gene end was trimmed by 6 bases and the J gene end by 0 bases; junction bases not matched to a gene: 5. In germline, CDR1 is MNHEY, CDR2 SMNVEV (reference sequence). The CDR3 sequence is CASRTGFYSYEQYF. CDR3 DNA sequence: TGTGCCAGCAGGACAGGGTTCTACTCCTACGAGCAGTACTTC.

The J gene is TRBJ2-7, the V gene TRBV14, with D tentatively TRBD2 (5 bases). The CDR3 length is 15 residues. From germline, CDR1 is SGHDN and CDR2 FVKESK. V was clipped by 1 base and J by 2 bases, with 12 bases between them. The CDR3 DNA reads as TGTGCCAGCAGCCAAGGGGAGCACGCCACCTACGAGCAGTACTTC. It yields the protein CASSQGEHATYEQYF.

This clone was seen only once. The CDR3 nucleotides are TGTGCCAGCAGCCCCAACCGGGACAGGCTCGTCCGGGAGTTCTTC. Its protein product is CASSPNRDRLVREFF. The chain joins TRBV7-8 to TRBJ2-1; TRBD1 aligns across 8 bases. The CDR3 totals 15 residues. CDR1 is SGHVS and CDR2 is FQNEAQ in the germline V gene. V shed 5 bases and J 14 bases; nucleotides not matched to a gene: 17.

This clone was seen a single time. The chain carries TRBV27 and TRBJ1-2, with 9 positions matching TRBD1. This CDR3 has 17 residues. J gave up 6 bases and V 6 bases, and 17 bases lay outside the gene matches. Germline CDR1 and CDR2: MNHEY and SMNVEV (reference sequence). This CDR3 reads CASSPWDRVTLGHGYTF. The CDR3 DNA is TGTGCCAGCAGCCCTTGGGACAGGGTAACTCTGGGTCATGGCTACACCTTC.

This chain uses TRBV19 with TRBJ2-1; weak D call: TRBD1 (7 bases). The germline V gene encodes CDR1 LNHDA and CDR2 SQIVND (reference sequence). This CDR3 spans 20 amino acids. With 2 bases removed from V and 0 bases from J, the gap between germline ends came to 23 bases. The CDR3 DNA is TGTGCCAGTAGTATAAGGGGACAGCCGACGGGGAGGACCTCCTACAATGAGCAGTTCTTC. Translated, it gives CASSIRGQPTGRTSYNEQFF.

V usage is TRBV14 and J usage is TRBJ1-1; the D is unclear. V was cut by 0 bases and J by 2 bases, with 4 bases left in between. This CDR3 has 13 amino acids. The V gene's germline CDR1 is SGHDN and CDR2 FVKESK. CDR3 region: CASSQEGNTEAFF. The CDR3 DNA is TGTGCCAGCAGCCAAGAGGGAAACACTGAAGCTTTCTTT.

The CDR3 sequence is CASSYQGAQNSPLHF. CDR3 bases: TGTGCCAGCAGTTACCAGGGGGCGCAGAATTCACCCCTCCACTTT. The chain recombines TRBV6-5 with TRBJ1-6, with 8 bases aligning to TRBD1. The trim removed 2 bases at V and 7 bases at J, leaving 4 bases unmatched. The CDR3 extends over 15 amino acids. Germline V lookup: CDR1 MNHEY, CDR2 SVGAGI.

The chain combines TRBV9 with TRBJ2-3, with TRBD2 identical over 8 bases. CDR1 is SGDLS, CDR2 YYNGEE, per germline. The CDR3 is 14 residues long. J lost 10 bases, V lost 0 bases, and 7 bases had no gene match. The CDR3, as DNA: TGTGCCAGCAGCGTAGGGGGTAGCGGGGTCTCGCAGTATTTT. Amino acid sequence: CASSVGGSGVSQYF.